This TCR beta chain was found in a study of cytomegalovirus exposure and HLA in healthy donors. Amplification used 60 Vbeta primers and 13 Jbeta primers. The repertoire was sequenced with immunoSEQ multiplex PCR; TCRdb's copy has only in-frame clones and lacks some. This sample carries tens of thousands of clones, around four fifths of them seen once, and the ten largest clones take more than 1.3%. Losses at the gene ends were 6 bases for V and 0 bases for J; bases not matched to a gene: 5. The CDR3 spans 15 residues. Germline-derived CDR1 and CDR2 are LNHDA and SQIVND (reference sequence). The TCR was taken from a male donor in good health and CMV-seronegative. The sequenced sample consisted of PBMCs. The chain is built from TRBV19 and TRBJ1-3, with TRBD1 matching over 7 bases. CDR3 sequence (DNA): TGTGCCAGTAGGATGGACAGGAGCTCTGGAAACACCATATATTTT. Translation gives CASRMDRSSGNTIYF.